The source of this T cell receptor beta chain is a study of shared clonotypes between healthy human individuals. Study outcomes and limitations: Richness estimates generally favored naive over memory subsets. Although depth was large, rarefaction showed that sequencing of the sorted subsets was incomplete.

Partitioning of CD4+ cells yielded a CD45RA+ naive subset and a CD45RA-negative memory subset. Some clones are missing from TCRdb's copy, which holds only in-frame ones; the method was immunoSEQ multiplex PCR. The repertoire consists of over a million clones, with 78% occurring once and the leading ten covering approximately 0.5%. Points on this clone: No antigen is known for it.

The V gene end was trimmed by 5 bases and the J gene end by 3 bases; junction bases not matched to a gene: 5. Germline loops: CDR1 MDHEN, CDR2 SYDVKM. This CDR3 is built from 15 residues. This receptor was obtained from a man between 18 and 35 years old in good health. Some clones in this sample may be carry-over from other donors' samples. Sequencing was done on a sample of memory CD4+ T cells from PBMCs. Subset reported: CD45RA-negative fraction. This rearrangement joins TRBV28 to TRBJ1-2; TRBD1 matches at 11 bases. For the CDR3, the DNA is TGTGCCAGCAGTCCGTGGACAGGGGGCGACTATGGCTACACCTTC. The encoded protein is CASSPWTGGDYGYTF.